A selection of T cell receptor beta chains follows, all from one sample in a study of blood T cell repertoires in COVID-19. The table came from immunoSEQ multiplex PCR; TCRdb's copy has only in-frame clones and leaves some out. The repertoire has 130,000 to 150,000 clones, roughly 88% of them found once; the top ten carry about 8%. Sequencing was done on a sample of peripheral blood. Every receptor here comes from a woman aged 55-70 years with COVID-19, enrolled during active disease. CDR3s include the opening cysteine and the closing phenylalanine or tryptophan. The D gene is left open where the match is weak. Where a row states a size, it is once, few, many or the class of an expanded clone; other rows omit it.

once | TRBD1 | TRBJ2-3 | TRBV5-4 | CASSGWTGRSTDTQYF | TGTGCCAGCAGCGGCTGGACAGGGAGGAGCACAGATACGCAGTATTTT
NA | TRBD1 | TRBJ1-1 | TRBV12-3/TRBV12-4 | CASRPTGGTEAFF | TGTGCCAGCAGACCTACAGGGGGCACTGAAGCTTTCTTT
few | NA | TRBJ2-6 | TRBV18 | CASSSDNSGANVLTF | TGTGCCAGCTCATCAGACAACTCTGGGGCCAACGTCCTGACTTTC
NA | TRBD1 | TRBJ1-2 | TRBV5-6 | CASSLPGQGGSGYTF | TGTGCCAGCAGCCTGCCCGGACAGGGAGGGAGTGGCTACACCTTC
NA | NA | TRBJ1-5 | TRBV7-9 | CASSLARGEQPQHF | TGTGCCAGCAGCTTAGCGCGTGGTGAACAGCCCCAGCATTTT
NA | TRBD1 | TRBJ1-1 | TRBV27 | CASSLLGQGDTEAFF | TGTGCCAGCAGTTTACTGGGACAGGGGGACACTGAAGCTTTCTTT
NA | NA | TRBJ1-1 | TRBV2 | CASSGRTDTEAFF | TGTGCCAGCAGTGGGAGGACAGACACTGAAGCTTTCTTT
NA | NA | TRBJ2-2 | TRBV24-1 | CATSDFTPTVPNTGELFF | TGTGCCACCAGTGATTTTACCCCGACAGTCCCGAACACCGGGGAGCTGTTTTTT
NA | TRBD1 | TRBJ1-5 | TRBV4-3 | CASSQGWGQGNQPQHF | TGCGCCAGCAGCCAAGGCTGGGGACAGGGTAATCAGCCCCAGCATTTT
NA | NA | TRBJ2-7 | TRBV18 | CASSQETGHFSYEQYF | TGTGCCAGCTCACAAGAGACGGGACACTTCTCCTACGAGCAGTACTTC
NA | NA | TRBJ2-2 | TRBV9 | CASSPRGRGAGATGELFF | TGTGCCAGCAGCCCGAGGGGGCGGGGGGCCGGCGCCACCGGGGAGCTGTTTTTT
NA | TRBD1 | TRBJ1-3 | TRBV7-2 | CASSSTGVSGNTIYF | TGTGCCAGCAGCTCGACAGGGGTTTCTGGAAACACCATATATTTT
NA | TRBD1 | TRBJ2-7 | TRBV5-1 | CASRGTGRREQYF | TGCGCCAGCAGGGGGACAGGGCGTCGCGAGCAGTACTTC
NA | NA | TRBJ1-5 | TRBV10-3 | CAISGRGNNQPQHF | TGTGCCATCAGTGGGCGGGGGAACAATCAGCCCCAGCATTTT
NA | TRBD2 | TRBJ2-1 | TRBV6-5 | CASRLAGGEQFF | TGTGCCAGCAGGCTAGCGGGGGGCGAGCAGTTCTTC
NA | TRBD1 | TRBJ1-2 | TRBV2 | CASSLSSRGGYTF | TGTGCCAGCAGTTTGAGTAGCAGGGGGGGCTACACCTTC
NA | NA | TRBJ1-1 | TRBV13 | CASSLGIRGNAEAFF | TGTGCCAGCAGCTTAGGAATAAGGGGCAACGCTGAAGCTTTCTTT
NA | NA | TRBJ2-1 | TRBV27 | CASSLSLPSSYNEQFF | TGTGCCAGCAGTTTATCACTTCCCTCCTCCTACAATGAGCAGTTCTTC
few | NA | TRBJ1-1 | TRBV4-3 | CASSQERRAEAFF | TGCGCCAGCAGCCAAGAACGGAGGGCAGAGGCTTTCTTT
NA | NA | TRBJ2-2 | TRBV7-6 | CASSTNRGGGELFF | TGTGCCAGCAGCACGAACAGGGGGGGCGGGGAGCTGTTTTTT
NA | TRBD1 | TRBJ2-7 | TRBV10-3 | CAIRPEGAGGRYEQYF | TGTGCCATCAGACCAGAGGGGGCAGGGGGCAGGTACGAGCAGTACTTC
NA | TRBD1 | TRBJ1-2 | TRBV6-2/TRBV6-3 | CASSSFDRGGYTF | TGTGCCAGCAGTTCGTTCGACAGGGGAGGCTACACCTTC
NA | NA | TRBJ1-2 | TRBV19 | CASISRPGHPTYGYTF | TGTGCCAGTATTAGCCGCCCGGGACATCCCACCTATGGCTACACCTTC
NA | TRBD1 | TRBJ2-7 | TRBV7-2 | CASSYRGRDYEQYF | TGTGCCAGCAGCTACAGGGGGCGCGATTACGAGCAGTACTTC
NA | NA | TRBJ2-3 | TRBV2 | CASGQRTDTQYF | TGTGCCTCGGGACAACGCACAGATACGCAGTATTTT
NA | NA | TRBJ1-2 | TRBV3-1/TRBV3-2 | CASSQDIAGSYGYTF | TGTGCCAGCAGCCAAGATATCGCGGGGAGCTATGGCTACACCTTC
NA | TRBD1 | TRBJ2-3 | TRBV19 | CASSFRGQGLTDTQYF | TGTGCCAGTAGTTTCCGGGGACAGGGCCTAACAGATACGCAGTATTTT
NA | NA | TRBJ2-4 | TRBV19 | CASSIRPGAFSESYF | TGTGCCAGTAGTATAAGGCCAGGGGCTTTTTCCGAGTCCTACTTC
NA | TRBD1 | TRBJ1-5 | TRBV19 | CASSMGDRVYQPQHF | TGTGCCAGTAGTATGGGGGACAGGGTGTATCAGCCCCAGCATTTT
NA | NA | TRBJ1-3 | TRBV7-9 | CASSLYQEMWTGNTIYF | TGTGCCAGCAGCTTATACCAGGAAATGTGGACTGGAAACACCATATATTTT
NA | NA | TRBJ2-7 | TRBV2 | CATWRGPRSSYEQYF | TGTGCCACTTGGCGGGGACCTCGGAGCTCCTACGAGCAGTACTTC
NA | NA | TRBJ2-2 | TRBV2 | CASLGGVTGELFF | TGTGCCTCCTTAGGAGGGGTCACCGGGGAGCTGTTTTTT
NA | NA | TRBJ2-7 | TRBV5-6 | CASSSPRTYEQYF | TGTGCCAGCAGCTCGCCCAGGACCTACGAGCAGTACTTC
NA | NA | TRBJ2-2 | TRBV11-2 | CASPTPTGELFF | TGTGCCAGCCCGACTCCCACCGGGGAGCTGTTTTTT
NA | NA | TRBJ2-1 | TRBV7-2 | CASSQKGGSYNEQFF | TGTGCCAGCAGCCAAAAGGGGGGGTCCTACAATGAGCAGTTCTTC
few | NA | TRBJ1-5 | TRBV28 | CASSLFGSQGNQPQHF | TGTGCCAGCAGTTTGTTCGGTTCACAGGGAAATCAGCCCCAGCATTTT
NA | NA | TRBJ2-7 | TRBV5-1 | CASRGGPVAGTTYEQYF | TGCGCCAGCAGGGGGGGGCCGGTGGCAGGGACCACCTACGAGCAGTACTTC
few | TRBD2 | TRBJ2-1 | TRBV10-3 | CAISERAGDYNEQFF | TGTGCCATCAGTGAGCGAGCGGGGGATTACAATGAGCAGTTCTTC
NA | TRBD2 | TRBJ2-3 | TRBV30 | CAWRSLAGGLDTQYF | TGTGCCTGGAGATCTCTAGCGGGGGGGCTAGATACGCAGTATTTT
NA | NA | TRBJ1-2 | TRBV3-1/TRBV3-2 | CASSHYGQPINYGYTF | TGTGCCAGCAGCCATTACGGACAGCCCATTAACTATGGCTACACCTTC
NA | NA | TRBJ2-2 | TRBV7-8 | CASGDYDWNTGELFF | TGTGCCAGCGGCGATTACGACTGGAACACCGGGGAGCTGTTTTTT
NA | NA | TRBJ2-1 | TRBV12-3/TRBV12-4 | CASRLVSYNEQFF | TGTGCCAGCAGGCTCGTCAGCTACAATGAGCAGTTCTTC
NA | NA | TRBJ2-5 | TRBV14 | CASSLTWETQYF | TGTGCCAGCAGCCTGACATGGGAGACCCAGTACTTC
NA | TRBD2 | TRBJ2-4 | TRBV29-1 | CSVDPAGGPGNIQYF | TGCAGCGTCGACCCAGCGGGGGGGCCTGGGAACATTCAGTACTTC